This is a list of T cell receptor beta chains from one sample in a study of radiotherapy plus CTLA-4 blockade in lung cancer. The method was immunoSEQ multiplex PCR; TCRdb's version includes in-frame clones alone and lacks a portion of them. The sample consists of 51,000 or so clones, around 77% of them appearing once. The sequencing here drew on peripheral blood, taken from a patient treated with radiotherapy plus ipilimumab. The receptors shown here come from a human donor with non-small cell lung cancer who had stable disease on radiotherapy plus ipilimumab. Both conserved end residues are trimmed from each CDR3. Fields, in order: D gene, J gene, V gene, CDR3 protein. The D gene is left open where the match is weak.

d_gene: -; j_gene: TRBJ1-5; v_gene: TRBV7-2; CDR3aa: ASSLAQKGSNQPQH
d_gene: -; j_gene: TRBJ2-3; v_gene: TRBV5-6; CDR3aa: ASSLITLSSTDTQY
d_gene: -; j_gene: TRBJ1-2; v_gene: TRBV19; CDR3aa: ASRSGSGYGYT
d_gene: TRBD1; j_gene: TRBJ1-2; v_gene: TRBV19; CDR3aa: ASSADRDRRTNYGYT
d_gene: TRBD1; j_gene: TRBJ2-1; v_gene: TRBV29-1; CDR3aa: SVDPQGAGNEQF
d_gene: TRBD1; j_gene: TRBJ1-4; v_gene: TRBV30; CDR3aa: AWSVIGQGGEKLF
d_gene: -; j_gene: TRBJ1-1; v_gene: TRBV28; CDR3aa: ASSLEVSTEAF
d_gene: -; j_gene: TRBJ1-1; v_gene: TRBV18; CDR3aa: ASSPLTSNTEAF
d_gene: TRBD1; j_gene: TRBJ1-1; v_gene: TRBV29-1; CDR3aa: SVVDRVPNTEAF
d_gene: -; j_gene: TRBJ1-3; v_gene: TRBV30; CDR3aa: AWRAWSSGNTIY
d_gene: TRBD1; j_gene: TRBJ2-7; v_gene: TRBV5-1; CDR3aa: ASSLAWDSISYEQY
d_gene: -; j_gene: TRBJ1-4; v_gene: TRBV5-4; CDR3aa: ASSLGGPSNEKLF
d_gene: -; j_gene: TRBJ1-6; v_gene: TRBV7-8; CDR3aa: ASSFRMGSSYNSPLH
d_gene: -; j_gene: TRBJ1-5; v_gene: TRBV10-1; CDR3aa: ASSLGQPQH
d_gene: TRBD1; j_gene: TRBJ1-1; v_gene: TRBV6-6; CDR3aa: ASSPRQGVTEAF
d_gene: -; j_gene: TRBJ1-1; v_gene: TRBV10-3; CDR3aa: AIRDEPDTEAF
d_gene: TRBD1; j_gene: TRBJ2-3; v_gene: TRBV6-5; CDR3aa: ASSSAAGGKDTQY
d_gene: TRBD1; j_gene: TRBJ2-1; v_gene: TRBV29-1; CDR3aa: SADPTGVYNEQF
d_gene: -; j_gene: TRBJ2-5; v_gene: TRBV7-2; CDR3aa: ASSLGGRETQY